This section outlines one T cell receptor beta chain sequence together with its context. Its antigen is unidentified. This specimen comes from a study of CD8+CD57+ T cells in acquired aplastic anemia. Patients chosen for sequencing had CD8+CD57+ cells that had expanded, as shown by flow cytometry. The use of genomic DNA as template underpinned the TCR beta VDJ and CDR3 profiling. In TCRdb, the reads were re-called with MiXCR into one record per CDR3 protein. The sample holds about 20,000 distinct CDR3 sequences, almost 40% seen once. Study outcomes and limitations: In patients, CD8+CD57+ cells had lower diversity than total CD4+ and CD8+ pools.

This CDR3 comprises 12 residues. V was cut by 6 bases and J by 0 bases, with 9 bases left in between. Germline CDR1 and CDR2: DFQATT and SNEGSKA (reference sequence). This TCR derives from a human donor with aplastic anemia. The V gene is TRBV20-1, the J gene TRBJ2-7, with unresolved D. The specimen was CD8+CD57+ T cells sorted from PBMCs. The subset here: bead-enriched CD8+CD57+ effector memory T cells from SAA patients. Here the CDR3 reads CSALGASYEQYF. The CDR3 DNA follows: TGCAGTGCCCTAGGTGCCTCCTACGAGCAGTACTTC.